Sequencing of this T cell receptor (beta chain) was carried out in a study of graft-versus-host responses after intestinal transplantation. Germline-derived CDR1 and CDR2 are SGHTA and FQGNSA. V was clipped by 5 bases and J by 2 bases, with 19 bases between them. The CDR3 consists of 16 residues. Sequencing used immunoSEQ multiplex PCR; TCRdb keeps in-frame clones, though not all of them. The table includes approximately 88,000 clones, approximately 94% detected once. Study-wide findings and caveats: GvH clones surfaced in recipient marrow, some emerging earlier in ileum or blood. Graft-donor T cell macrochimerism in patients accompanied high graft-versus-host to host-versus-graft clonal ratios in allografts. Declining HvG levels early post-transplant were linked to peak circulating GvH clone levels.

In regard to this clone: Its matching antigen is unknown.

The sequences come from unstimulated CD4+ T cells sorted from spleen or lymph node cells, collected before transplant. The J gene is TRBJ2-7, the V gene TRBV7-2; tentative D call: TRBD2 (6 bases). This TCR derives from a human donor who was the organ donor for an intestinal transplant. This CDR3 reads CASSRLSTGGTYEQYF. The CDR3 region has the DNA TGTGCCAGCAGCCGTCTAAGTACCGGAGGGACCTACGAGCAGTACTTC. The full variable domain, completed using reference TRBV7-2 and TRBJ2-7, is GAGVSQSPSNKVTEKGKDVELRCDPISGHTALYWYRQSLGQGLEFLIYFQGNSAPDKSGLPSDRFSAERTGGSVSTLTIQRTQQEDSAVYLCASSRLSTGGTYEQYFGPGTRLTVT.